The T cell receptor (beta chain) under discussion was sequenced for a study of blood T cells in healthy people across ages. Germline V gene sequence: CDR1 KGHSH, CDR2 LQKENI. The CDR3 has 13 amino acids. V lost 6 bases and J lost 3, with 9 bases in between. With a J-beta primer mix and a sample-barcoded 5' primer, a second PCR ran about 7 to 12 cycles. TCRdb analysed the 5' RACE reads with MiXCR anew, one entry per CDR3 protein. The top ten hold 8.7% of the sample, which has almost 550,000 distinct CDR3 sequences, around 24% seen once. The same specimen was also included in a second study, on T cells of mothers and their children.

This receptor was identified in a boy younger than 18 in good health. The sample was blood. The rearrangement links TRBV18 to TRBJ1-5; D remains unclear. The CDR3 loop is CASSDRVNQPQHF. The CDR3 DNA sequence: TGTGCCAGCTCCGACCGGGTCAATCAGCCCCAGCATTTT.